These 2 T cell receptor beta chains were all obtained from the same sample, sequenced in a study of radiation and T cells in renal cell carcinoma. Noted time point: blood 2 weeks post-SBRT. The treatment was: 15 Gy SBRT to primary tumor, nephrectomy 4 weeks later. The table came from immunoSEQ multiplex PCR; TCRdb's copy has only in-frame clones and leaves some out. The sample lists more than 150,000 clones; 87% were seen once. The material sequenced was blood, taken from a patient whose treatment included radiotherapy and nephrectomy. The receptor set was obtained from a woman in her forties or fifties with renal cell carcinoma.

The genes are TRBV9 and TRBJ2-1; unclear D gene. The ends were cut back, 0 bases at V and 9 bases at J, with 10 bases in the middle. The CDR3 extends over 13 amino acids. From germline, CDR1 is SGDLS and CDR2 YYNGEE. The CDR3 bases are TGTGCCAGCAGCGTAGACCTGGTCGGTGAGCAGTTCTTC. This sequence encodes CASSVDLVGEQFF.

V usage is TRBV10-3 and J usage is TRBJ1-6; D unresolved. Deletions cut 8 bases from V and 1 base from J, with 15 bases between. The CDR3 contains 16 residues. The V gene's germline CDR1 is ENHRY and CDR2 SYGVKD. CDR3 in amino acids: CAIRRTGGSYNSPLHF. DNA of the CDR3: TGTGCCATCCGTCGGACTGGAGGTTCCTATAATTCACCCCTCCACTTT.